The entry below gives a single TCR beta chain sequence along with its context. Cohorts were assigned according to the clinical history that participants reported. Within the 2 weeks before study entry, each person in the exposed group met a COVID-19 case. This CDR3 region has 14 residues. V shed 8 bases and J shed 3 bases, with 17 bases lying between them. Germline CDR1 SGHRS, CDR2 YFSETQ. This entry comes from a study of blood T cell repertoires in COVID-19. Across the study: Samples of COVID-19 (acute and convalescent) were obtained from the United States, Italy and Spain. PBMCs, B-cell-depleted T cells, or T cells provided the cDNA or gDNA that made up the material.

TCRdb keeps only in-frame clones here, not all; method: immunoSEQ multiplex PCR. The top ten clones hold 3.9% of a sample with 300,000 to 400,000 clones, roughly 90% of them seen once. V is TRBV5-1 and J is TRBJ1-1; D not resolved. This receptor was taken from a woman aged 25-40 years who had been exposed to COVID-19. Material for sequencing was PBMCs or T cells enriched from blood (not recorded which). CDR3 amino acids: CASHSSRDHTEAFF. DNA for the CDR3: TGCGCCAGTCACAGTTCAAGAGACCACACTGAAGCTTTCTTT.